Listed below are T cell receptor beta chains from one sample, sequenced in a study of T-cell reconstitution after alpha-beta-depleted transplantation in children. In TCRdb, the PCR reads were re-called with MiXCR into one record per CDR3 protein. This sample has around 530,000 distinct CDR3 sequences, with 30% to 35% found just once. The sequencing used PBMCs from the stem cell graft donor, collected from the stem cell graft. The receptors were gathered from a human donor who donated a stem cell graft to a child with aplastic anemia. Both conserved end residues are part of each CDR3. Fields, in order: V gene, D gene, J gene, clone size, CDR3 DNA, CDR3 protein. A D gene is named only where the DNA matches it firmly. Clone size is not always given. Where it is, it says once, few, many or a class for expanded clones.

TRBV12-3/TRBV12-4	NA	TRBJ1-2	few	TGTGCCAGCAGTTTCTTCCTGGGGAACTATGGCTACACCTTC	CASSFFLGNYGYTF
TRBV5-1	NA	TRBJ1-1	NA	TGCGCCAGCAGCCCTTTACAGTACCCGAACACTGAAGCTTTCTTT	CASSPLQYPNTEAFF
TRBV4-2	TRBD1	TRBJ2-1	NA	TGTGCCAGCAGCCAAGAGGGGACAGGGTTACTTGATGAGCAGTTCTTC	CASSQEGTGLLDEQFF
TRBV29-1	TRBD2	TRBJ2-1	few	TGCAGCGCCGAAGGTCTGGCGGGAGCCCCCTACAATGAGCAGTTCTTC	CSAEGLAGAPYNEQFF
TRBV29-1	NA	TRBJ2-5	few	TGCAGCGCGGGCCAGGGGCGGGGAGAGACCCAGTACTTC	CSAGQGRGETQYF
TRBV27	NA	TRBJ1-5	NA	TGTGCCAGCAGTCAAAGGGGATTCGGCAGCAATCAGCCCCAGCATTTT	CASSQRGFGSNQPQHF
TRBV30	TRBD1	TRBJ1-3	few	TGTGCCTGGAGTCCCAGGGGGGTTTCTGGAAACACCATATATTTT	CAWSPRGVSGNTIYF
TRBV29-1	TRBD2	TRBJ2-5	NA	TGCAGCGCAGATTCGGCGGTAGCGGGGGAAGAGACCCAGTACTTC	CSADSAVAGEETQYF
TRBV29-1	NA	TRBJ2-2	few	TGCAGCGCATTTCCAGCGGGCTCGAACACCGGGGAGCTGTTTTTT	CSAFPAGSNTGELFF
TRBV20-1	NA	TRBJ2-2	few	TGCAGTGCTAGAGCGGGGCGGACAAACACCGGGGAGCTGTTTTTT	CSARAGRTNTGELFF
TRBV20-1	NA	TRBJ1-5	few	TGCAGTGCTAGCCCCTCAAGACACCTCAATCAGCCCCAGCATTTT	CSASPSRHLNQPQHF
TRBV20-1	TRBD1	TRBJ1-5	NA	TGCAGTGCTAGGGGGACAGGGCGGCAGCCCCAGCATTTT	CSARGTGRQPQHF
TRBV7-9	TRBD2	TRBJ2-7	NA	TGTGCCAGCAGCGACGGGGCTAGCGGGAGCTACGAGCAGTACTTC	CASSDGASGSYEQYF
TRBV5-6	NA	TRBJ1-2	few	TGTGCCAGCAACTCCGACGTGGTCGATGGCTACACCTTC	CASNSDVVDGYTF
TRBV5-1	TRBD2	TRBJ2-2	NA	TGCGCCAGCAGCGGGAGCCTAGCGGGTGGAACCGGGGAGCTGTTTTTT	CASSGSLAGGTGELFF
TRBV30	NA	TRBJ2-3	few	TGTGCCTGGACTAGCGCCTCTAGCACAGATACGCAGTATTTT	CAWTSASSTDTQYF
TRBV7-2	TRBD2	TRBJ2-1	few	TGTGCCAGCAGCCCCCGACTAGCGGACGAAGTCTTC	CASSPRLADEVF
TRBV20-1	TRBD2	TRBJ2-3	few	TGCAGTGCACCTAGGTGGCTAGCGGTTTCAGATACGCAGTATTTT	CSAPRWLAVSDTQYF
TRBV29-1	NA	TRBJ2-1	NA	TGCAGCGTTGAACCGCAGAATTTTTACAATGAGCAGTTCTTC	CSVEPQNFYNEQFF
TRBV30	NA	TRBJ2-3	NA	TGTGCCTGGAGCCTCGACAGACAACGCACAGATACGCAGTATTTT	CAWSLDRQRTDTQYF
TRBV9	TRBD1	TRBJ2-6	NA	TGTGCCAGCAGCTTCAGGGGGTCAGGGGCCAGCGGCCTGACTTTC	CASSFRGSGASGLTF
TRBV10-3	NA	TRBJ2-1	few	TGTGCCATCAGTGAGAGGGGTCGTGAGCAGTTCTTC	CAISERGREQFF
TRBV20-1	NA	TRBJ2-3	NA	TGCAGTGCTAGTCCTCGCGGGACCGGAAATACGCAGTATTTT	CSASPRGTGNTQYF
TRBV7-3	NA	TRBJ2-7	NA	TGTGCCAGCAGCTTATTCGGCAGGGGAACCCACGAGCAGTACTTC	CASSLFGRGTHEQYF
TRBV14	TRBD2	TRBJ2-3	NA	TGTGCCAGCAGCCAAGATCCGGGGACTACCACAGATACGCAGTATTTT	CASSQDPGTTTDTQYF
TRBV7-2	NA	TRBJ2-4	few	TGTGCCAGCAGCCCTAGCCAGCCCGGGAAAAACATTCAGTACTTC	CASSPSQPGKNIQYF
TRBV10-3	TRBD2	TRBJ2-1	NA	TGTGCCATCAGTGACTCACTAGCGGGAGGCCCCTACAATGAGCAGTTCTTC	CAISDSLAGGPYNEQFF
TRBV4-3	TRBD1	TRBJ2-1	few	TGCGCCAGCAGCCAAGATCCAGGGGGCTCCTACAATGAGCAGTTCTTC	CASSQDPGGSYNEQFF
TRBV29-1	TRBD1	TRBJ2-2	NA	TGCAGCGTCGTCCTTACAGGGGACACCGGGGAGCTGTTTTTT	CSVVLTGDTGELFF
TRBV5-4	NA	TRBJ2-5	few	TGTGCCAGCAGTTTTGGACGATTGGGGGCACGTCAAGAGACCCAGTACTTC	CASSFGRLGARQETQYF
TRBV5-6	TRBD2	TRBJ2-3	NA	TGTGCCAGCAGCTCTGGACTAGCGGGAGGGCAATCAGATACGCAGTATTTT	CASSSGLAGGQSDTQYF
TRBV6-1	NA	TRBJ2-1	NA	TGTGCCAGCAGTGATCCGGGACGGGTGGGCGATGAGCAGTTCTTC	CASSDPGRVGDEQFF
TRBV12-3/TRBV12-4	NA	TRBJ2-5	few	TGTGCCAGCAGACGAAAGGCGGAGACCCAGTACTTC	CASRRKAETQYF
TRBV29-1	NA	TRBJ1-2	few	TGCAGCCACGAAGGCAACACCTTC	CSHEGNTF
TRBV20-1	NA	TRBJ1-1	NA	TGCAGTGCTAGGGGGGGGCGGGGAGGCGACACTGAAGCTTTCTTT	CSARGGRGGDTEAFF
TRBV12-3/TRBV12-4	TRBD1	TRBJ2-7	few	TGTGCCAGCATCAAAGGGGGACAGGGCAGCTCCTACGAGCAGTACTTC	CASIKGGQGSSYEQYF
TRBV10-2	NA	TRBJ2-6	NA	TGCGCCAGCAGTGAGTCGCTGGTGAGCTCTGGGGCCAACGTCCTGACTTTC	CASSESLVSSGANVLTF
TRBV7-8	TRBD1	TRBJ2-3	few	TGTGCCAGCAGCCCTACAGGGGGCTCCGCAGATACGCAGTATTTT	CASSPTGGSADTQYF
TRBV4-3	TRBD1	TRBJ1-1	NA	TGCGCCAGCAGCCGGGCATACAGGGGGAACACTGAAGCTTTCTTT	CASSRAYRGNTEAFF
TRBV20-1	TRBD1	TRBJ1-5	few	TGCAGTGCTAGCCCCCAGGGGGAGGGCCAGCCCCAGCATTTT	CSASPQGEGQPQHF
TRBV7-2	TRBD1	TRBJ2-1	NA	TGTGCCAGCAGCGGACCCGGGACAGGCTCCTACAATGAGCAGTTCTTC	CASSGPGTGSYNEQFF
TRBV9	TRBD1	TRBJ1-2	NA	TGTGCCAGCAGCGTAGCTGTGAGTGGGACAGGGGGGCCCTTGGTCTATGGCTACACCTTC	CASSVAVSGTGGPLVYGYTF
TRBV5-4	NA	TRBJ2-1	NA	TGTGCCAGCAGCTTACTCCGGGACGTAGGCTCTCGCGAGCAGTTCTTC	CASSLLRDVGSREQFF
TRBV2	TRBD1	TRBJ1-1	NA	TGTGCCAGCAGTGACGGACAGGGGAGGGGGGACACTGAAGCTTTCTTT	CASSDGQGRGDTEAFF
TRBV10-3	TRBD1	TRBJ2-1	NA	TGTGCCATCAGGGGGACAGGGGTCCGCAATGAGCAGTTCTTC	CAIRGTGVRNEQFF
TRBV5-1	TRBD2	TRBJ2-7	few	TGCGCCAGCAGCTTTATTCCGGGAGGGCGCTACGAGCAGTACTTC	CASSFIPGGRYEQYF
TRBV11-2	TRBD2	TRBJ2-2	NA	TGTGCCAGCAGCACCCGACCGGGGGGCACCGGGGAGCTGTTTTTT	CASSTRPGGTGELFF
TRBV27	NA	TRBJ1-2	NA	TGTGCCAGCAAAGCCTTGGGTGGGTCTGTCGGCTACACCTTC	CASKALGGSVGYTF
TRBV5-1	NA	TRBJ1-1	few	TGCGCCAGCAGCTTGACAGGGAAGACTGAAGCTTTCTTT	CASSLTGKTEAFF
TRBV5-1	NA	TRBJ1-4	few	TGCGCCAGCAGCTTATCGGGGGTCACTAATGAAAAACTGTTTTTT	CASSLSGVTNEKLFF
TRBV24-1	TRBD1	TRBJ1-5	NA	TGTGCCACCAGTGAGGGGCCGGCAGGGGGTCAGCCCCAGCATTTT	CATSEGPAGGQPQHF
TRBV6-1	NA	TRBJ1-5	NA	TGTGCCAGCAGTCCCATAGGGCGACAGCCCCAGCATTTT	CASSPIGRQPQHF
TRBV9	NA	TRBJ1-2	NA	TGTGCCAGCAGCGTAAACAGGGATGGGGAAACCTATGGCTACACCTTC	CASSVNRDGETYGYTF